The 3 T cell receptor beta chains given below trace back to one sample, sequenced in a study of blood T cell repertoires in COVID-19. Only in-frame clones appear in the TCRdb table, and some are missing; sequencing was by immunoSEQ multiplex PCR. The sample records fewer than 450,000 clones, 88% being singletons. The specimen sequenced was PBMCs or T cells enriched from blood (not recorded which). Every receptor here comes from a woman aged 18-29 years who had recovered from COVID-19.

The rearrangement joins TRBV2 to TRBJ2-7, with TRBD1 matching 9 bases. From germline, CDR1 is SNHLY and CDR2 FYNNEI. CDR3 length: 14 residues. V was pared by 3 bases and J by 6 bases, with 6 bases of the junction left unmatched. CDR3 loop: CASSDGTGSAEQYF. The CDR3 coding sequence is TGTGCCAGCAGTGATGGGACAGGGTCTGCCGAGCAGTACTTC.

This clone was counted a few times. This chain joins TRBV5-4 and TRBJ1-2, with D perhaps matching TRBD1 (6 bases). The CDR3 runs 15 residues. Deletions cut 6 bases from V and 0 bases from J, with 15 bases between. The germline CDR1 and CDR2 sequences are SGHNT and YYREEE (reference sequence). CDR3 nucleotide sequence: TGTGCCAGCAAAGCCGGGGACATTTCTAACTATGGCTACACCTTC. Its translation: CASKAGDISNYGYTF. Complete variable domain (other parts from reference TRBV5-4 and TRBJ1-2): ETGVTQSPTHLIKTRGQQVTLRCSSQSGHNTVSWYQQALGQGPQFIFQYYREEENGRGNFPPRFSGLQFPNYSSELNVNALELDDSALYLCASKAGDISNYGYTFGSGTRLTVV.

The J gene is TRBJ1-2, the V gene TRBV7-9; possible D gene TRBD1, 5 bases. CDR1 and CDR2 (germline): SEHNR, FQNEAQ (reference sequence). This CDR3 spans 13 amino acids. V was shortened by 1 base and J by 8 bases, with 11 bases between the two germline ends. CDR3: CASSLDRGDGYTF. In nucleotides, the CDR3 is TGTGCCAGCAGCTTAGACCGGGGGGACGGCTACACCTTC.